The entry below gives a single TCR beta chain sequence along with its context. The data are from a study of blood T cell repertoires in COVID-19. Study at large: Samples of COVID-19 (acute and convalescent) were obtained from the United States, Italy and Spain. The analysed material was cDNA or gDNA that came from T cells, B-cell-depleted T cells, or PBMCs.

In the source study's methods: The authors estimated nucleated cell counts from reference gene primer amplification. Clones were read by immunoSEQ multiplex PCR, and TCRdb kept only the in-frame ones, dropping some. V, J and clone size derive from that table, while D and trimming were established from the DNA sequence. The data hold approximately 250,000 clones, with approximately 87% observed a single time. The junction had 11 bases not matched to a gene; V was cut back by 7 bases and J by 3 bases. This CDR3 has 15 residues. Germline values: CDR1 SNHLY, CDR2 FYNNEI. Source material: peripheral blood. The TCR comes from a man aged 60 to 75 who had recovered from COVID-19. This chain joins TRBV2 and TRBJ2-7, with 8 bases that match TRBD1. The CDR3 protein is CASNTGGRLDYEQYF. Here the CDR3 DNA reads TGTGCCAGCAACACAGGGGGGAGACTCGACTACGAGCAGTACTTC.